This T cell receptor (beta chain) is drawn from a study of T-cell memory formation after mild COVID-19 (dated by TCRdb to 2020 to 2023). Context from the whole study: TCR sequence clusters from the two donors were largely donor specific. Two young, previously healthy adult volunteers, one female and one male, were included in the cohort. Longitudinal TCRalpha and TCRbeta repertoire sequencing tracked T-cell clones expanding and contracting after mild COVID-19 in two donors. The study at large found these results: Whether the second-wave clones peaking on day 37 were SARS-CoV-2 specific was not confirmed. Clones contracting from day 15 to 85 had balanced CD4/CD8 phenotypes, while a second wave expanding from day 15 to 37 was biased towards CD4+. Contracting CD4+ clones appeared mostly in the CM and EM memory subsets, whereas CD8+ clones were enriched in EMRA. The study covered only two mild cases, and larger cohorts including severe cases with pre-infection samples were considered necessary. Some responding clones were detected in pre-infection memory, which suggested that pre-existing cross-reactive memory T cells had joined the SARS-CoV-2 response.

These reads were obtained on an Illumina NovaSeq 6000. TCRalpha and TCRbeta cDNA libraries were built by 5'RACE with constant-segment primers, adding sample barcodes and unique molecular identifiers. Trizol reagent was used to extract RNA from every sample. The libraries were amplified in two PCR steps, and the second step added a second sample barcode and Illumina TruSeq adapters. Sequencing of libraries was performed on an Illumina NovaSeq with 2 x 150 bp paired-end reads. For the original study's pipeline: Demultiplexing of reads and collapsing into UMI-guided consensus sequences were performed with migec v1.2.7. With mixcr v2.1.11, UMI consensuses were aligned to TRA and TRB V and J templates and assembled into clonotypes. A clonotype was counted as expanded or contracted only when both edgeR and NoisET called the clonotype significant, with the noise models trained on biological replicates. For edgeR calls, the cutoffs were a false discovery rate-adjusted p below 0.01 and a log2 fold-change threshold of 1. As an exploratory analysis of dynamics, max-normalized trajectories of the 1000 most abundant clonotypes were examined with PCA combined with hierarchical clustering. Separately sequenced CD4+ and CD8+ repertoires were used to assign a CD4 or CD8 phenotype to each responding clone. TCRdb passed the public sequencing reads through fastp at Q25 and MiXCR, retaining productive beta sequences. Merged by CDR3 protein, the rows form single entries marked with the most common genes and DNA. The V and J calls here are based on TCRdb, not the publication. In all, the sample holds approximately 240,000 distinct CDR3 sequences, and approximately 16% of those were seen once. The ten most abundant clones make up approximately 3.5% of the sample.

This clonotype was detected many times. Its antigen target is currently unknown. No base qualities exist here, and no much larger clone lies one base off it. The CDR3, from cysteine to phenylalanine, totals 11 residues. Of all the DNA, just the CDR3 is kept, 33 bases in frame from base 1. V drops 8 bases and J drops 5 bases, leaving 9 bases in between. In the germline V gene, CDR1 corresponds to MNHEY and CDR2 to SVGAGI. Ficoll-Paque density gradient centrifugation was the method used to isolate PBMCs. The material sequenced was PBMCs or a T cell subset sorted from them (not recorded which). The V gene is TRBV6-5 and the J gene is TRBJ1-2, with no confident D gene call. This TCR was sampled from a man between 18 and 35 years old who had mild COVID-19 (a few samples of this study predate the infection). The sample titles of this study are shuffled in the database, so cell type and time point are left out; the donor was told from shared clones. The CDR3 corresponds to CASSPGYGYTF. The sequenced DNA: TGTGCCAGCTCACCGGGTTATGGCTACACCTTC.